This record covers a single T cell receptor (beta chain). The data are from a study of blood T cell repertoires in COVID-19. Study overall: Spain, Italy and the United States supplied samples that represented acute and convalescent COVID-19.

In the authors' workflow: Researchers report that nucleated cell counts were estimated from reference gene primer amplification. Sequencing was performed with immunoSEQ multiplex PCR; in TCRdb, only in-frame clones are kept and a portion is missing. V and J calls and clone size come straight from that table; D and trimming were deduced from the DNA. The sample lists 100,000 to 150,000 clones, roughly 89% occurring once. The CDR3 is 15 residues long. V dropped 5 bases and J dropped 2 bases, with 14 bases sitting between them. Per germline, CDR1 SEHNR and CDR2 FQNEAQ (reference sequence). The V gene is TRBV7-9, the J gene TRBJ2-3; the D gene is possibly TRBD2 (6 bases). The sample taken for sequencing was peripheral blood. This sequence was found in a man aged 45 to 65 with active or convalescent COVID-19. DNA for the CDR3: TGTGCCAGCAGCAGCCTGGAGGGCCCCACAGATACGCAGTATTTT. Its translation: CASSSLEGPTDTQYF.